These 9 T cell receptor beta chains were sequenced from one sample in a study of T cell repertoires in aging, cancer and after chemotherapy. TRB rearrangements spanning V, D and J were amplified using mixed TRB-A/B primers. TCRdb re-analysed the multiplex PCR reads in MiXCR, keeping a single row per CDR3 protein. The table records 250 to 300 distinct CDR3 sequences, around a third of them present only once. Peripheral blood genomic DNA, not sorted cells or RNA, was the template. The sample consisted of blood. All receptors come from a human donor in good health.

The V and J genes are TRBV5-6 and TRBJ1-6; D might be TRBD1 (6 bases). Trimming shortened V by 2 bases and J by 7 bases, and 16 bases separated the two germline ends. Germline CDR1 is SGHDT and CDR2 is YYEEEE. This CDR3 has 16 amino acids. CDR3 DNA: TGTGCCAGCAGCTTCGCCAGGACAGTGACGAATTCACCCCTCCACTTT. This gives the protein CASSFARTVTNSPLHF. The variable domain in full, with the rest retrieved from reference TRBV5-6 and TRBJ1-6, is DAGVTQSPTHLIKTRGQQVTLRCSPKSGHDTVSWYQQALGQGPQFIFQYYEEEERQRGNFPDRFSGHQFPNYSSELNVNALLLGDSALYLCASSFARTVTNSPLHFGNGTRLTVT.

V usage is TRBV5-6 and J usage is TRBJ2-4; the D gene is possibly TRBD1 (5 bases). V shed 4 bases and J shed 3 bases, with 14 bases lying between them. The CDR3 is 15 residues long. CDR1 is SGHDT and CDR2 is YYEEEE in the germline V gene. CDR3 amino acids: CASSVQGYGKNIQYF. The CDR3 DNA sequence: TGTGCCAGCAGCGTTCAGGGTTATGGCAAAAACATTCAGTACTTC.

This clonotype is medium-sized within its sample. DNA of the CDR3: TGTGCCAGCAGCCAAGCCAGCAGTCATTCTGAAGCTTTCTTT. Translated, it gives CASSQASSHSEAFF. J is TRBJ1-1 and V is TRBV4-2; no definite D call. Germline V gene data show CDR1 as LGHNA and CDR2 as YNFKEQ. V lost 1 base to trimming and J lost 6 bases, with 12 bases between them. This CDR3 is 14 amino acids long.

V usage is TRBV6-5 and J usage is TRBJ2-7, with 9 bases fitting TRBD1. The CDR3 is made up of 15 amino acids. CDR1 is MNHEY and CDR2 is SVGAGI in the germline V gene. V lost 4 bases to trimming and J lost 2 bases; unmatched junction nucleotides: 6. CDR3 coding DNA: TGTGCCAGCAGTTGGGGGACAGGGATTACCTACGAGCAGTACTTC. Translated: CASSWGTGITYEQYF.

The rearrangement uses TRBV6-6 and TRBJ2-1, with TRBD1 matching over 12 bases. This CDR3 has 17 residues. V lost 1 base, J lost 7 bases, and 8 bases stayed unmatched. Germline values: CDR1 MNHNY, CDR2 SVGAGI (reference sequence). CDR3 in DNA: TGTGCCAGCAGTTACTTCGGGACAGGGGGCGTTGCGAATGAGCAGTTCTTC. Protein: CASSYFGTGGVANEQFF.

By sample fraction, this clonotype is large. V is TRBV6-6 and J is TRBJ2-1; D perhaps matches TRBD1 (6 bases). Trimming took 6 bases from V and 4 from J, leaving 16 bases between them. CDR3 length: 15 amino acids. Germline CDR1 reads MNHNY; CDR2 reads SVGAGI (reference sequence). The CDR3 is CASSRWDTSYNEQFF. The DNA for the CDR3 is TGTGCCAGCAGCCGCTGGGACACTTCTTACAATGAGCAGTTCTTC.

By share, this clonotype counts as medium-sized. As DNA, the CDR3 is TGCGCCAGCAGCTTGCAGGGGACAGGCCCCTATGGCTACACCTTC. Translation: CASSLQGTGPYGYTF. V gene TRBV5-1 combines with J gene TRBJ1-2; 8 bases align to TRBD1. The germline CDR1 and CDR2 sequences are SGHRS and YFSETQ. Trimming removed 1 base from V and 4 bases from J; junction bases left unmatched: 6. The CDR3 sequence is 15 residues long.

By share, this clonotype counts as large. This rearrangement joins TRBV7-9 to TRBJ1-4, with unresolved D. Germline CDR1 and CDR2: SEHNR and FQNEAQ (reference sequence). Between the trimmed V and J ends, which lost 5 bases and 3 bases, there was a span of 10 bases. The CDR3 covers 14 residues. CDR3: CASSVEAANEKLFF. The CDR3 DNA follows: TGTGCCAGCAGCGTGGAAGCAGCTAATGAAAAACTGTTTTTT.

As for this clonotype: The junction does not match germline at one end; this may be a read error. This chain joins TRBV4-2 and TRBJ2-5, with 7 bases aligning to TRBD2. Germline assignment: CDR1 LGHNA and CDR2 YNFKEQ. The CDR3 is 16 residues long. The CDR3, as DNA: TGTGCCAGCAGCCAAGCGGGGGGAAACCACCAAGACACCCAGTACTTT. Its protein is CASSQAGGNHQDTQYF.